The 20 T cell receptor beta chains below all came from one sample that was sequenced in a study of blood T cell repertoires in COVID-19. The repertoire was sequenced with immunoSEQ multiplex PCR; TCRdb's copy has only in-frame clones and lacks some. This table holds 250,000 or so clones, approximately 84% found once. Input material: peripheral blood. The receptors derive from a woman older than 75 with acute or convalescent COVID-19.

The V and J genes are TRBV6-6 and TRBJ2-3, with D possibly TRBD2 on 6 matching bases. The V gene lost 6 bases and the J gene lost 4 bases, with 11 bases spanning the gap. Looked up from germline, CDR1 is MNHNY and CDR2 is SVGAGI (reference sequence). The CDR3 is made up of 13 amino acids. CDR3 region: CASRRDLSDTQYF. The CDR3 DNA follows: TGTGCCAGCAGAAGGGACTTGTCAGATACGCAGTATTTT.

This rearrangement joins TRBV7-9 to TRBJ2-1, with 10 bases identical to TRBD2. The V gene end was trimmed by 1 base and the J gene end by 7 bases; junction bases not matched to a gene: 7. Germline assignment: CDR1 SEHNR and CDR2 FQNEAQ (reference sequence). The CDR3 consists of 16 residues. This chain's CDR3 is CASSLGTSGPLNEQFF. CDR3 in DNA: TGTGCCAGCAGCTTAGGGACTAGCGGTCCCTTAAATGAGCAGTTCTTC.

The chain uses TRBV18 and TRBJ2-1, with 10 nucleotides matching TRBD2. There are 16 residues in the CDR3. The germline gives CDR1 KGHSH, CDR2 LQKENI. The trim removed 3 bases at V and 6 bases at J, leaving 8 bases unmatched. The CDR3 bases are TGTGCCAGCTCACCGACGGGACTAGCGCATTCCAATGAGCAGTTCTTC. It specifies CASSPTGLAHSNEQFF.

The genes are TRBV24-1 and TRBJ2-1; the match to TRBD2 covers 14 bases. Germline CDR1 reads KGHDR; CDR2 reads SFDVKD. V gave up 0 bases and J gave up 8 bases; unmatched junction bases: 8. The CDR3 consists of 18 residues. This CDR3 is CATSDLNRLAGGPDEQFF. The CDR3 DNA reads TGTGCCACCAGTGATTTGAACAGACTAGCGGGAGGGCCTGATGAGCAGTTCTTC.

The CDR3 here is CASSQDNWNRRVYGYTF. For the CDR3, the DNA is TGCGCCAGCAGCCAAGATAATTGGAACAGACGAGTCTATGGCTACACCTTC. The V call is TRBV4-1, the J call TRBJ1-2, with unresolved D. The CDR3 is 17 amino acids. Germline values: CDR1 MGHRA, CDR2 YSYEKL. The V and J ends lost 0 bases and 4 bases respectively, with 18 bases between them.

The rearrangement uses TRBV5-6 and TRBJ1-2; D is ambiguous. V lost 1 base and J 6 bases, leaving 10 bases between the germline ends. Germline CDR1 is SGHDT and CDR2 is YYEEEE. The CDR3 covers 13 residues. The CDR3 coding sequence is TGTGCCAGCAGCTTGACTCGCGGGGATGGCTACACCTTC. It encodes CASSLTRGDGYTF.

The genes are TRBV4-1 and TRBJ1-3; no reliable D call. The V end lost 0 bases, the J end lost 0 bases, and 9 bases lay between the germline ends. The CDR3 is made up of 16 amino acids. Germline CDR1 MGHRA, CDR2 YSYEKL. This CDR3 reads CASSQDQLNSGNTIYF. CDR3 nucleotides: TGCGCCAGCAGCCAAGATCAACTGAACTCTGGAAACACCATATATTTT.

The chain employs TRBV5-1 and TRBJ2-1, with 9 bases matching TRBD2. J was trimmed by 6 bases and V by 1 base; bases with no gene match: 11. The germline gives CDR1 SGHRS, CDR2 YFSETQ. The CDR3 covers 17 residues. CDR3 residues: CASSLPISGSRGNEQFF. The CDR3 DNA follows: TGCGCCAGCAGCTTGCCTATTAGCGGGAGTAGGGGCAATGAGCAGTTCTTC.

The chain couples TRBV5-4 to TRBJ1-1, with D possibly matching TRBD1 (5 bases). V was trimmed by 3 bases and J by 5 bases, leaving 17 bases between them. The CDR3 is 15 amino acids. Germline V gives CDR1 SGHNT, CDR2 YYREEE (reference sequence). CDR3 amino acids: CASSSGGGGRTEAFF. In DNA, the CDR3 is TGTGCCAGCAGCTCCGGGGGGGGAGGGAGGACTGAAGCTTTCTTT.

J is TRBJ2-3 and V is TRBV4-2; D is ambiguous. Germline V gene lookup returns CDR1 LGHNA and CDR2 YNFKEQ. The CDR3 sequence is 15 residues long. Trimming shortened V by 4 bases and J by 0 bases, and 11 bases separated the two germline ends. As DNA, the CDR3 is TGTGCCAGCAGCCCGACTTTTACTAGCACAGATACGCAGTATTTT. Its translation is CASSPTFTSTDTQYF.

The chain has TRBV9 and TRBJ2-2; D call uncertain. CDR3 length equals 14 residues. Trimming removed 8 bases at V and 0 bases at J, with 11 bases between. Germline V gene lookup returns CDR1 SGDLS and CDR2 YYNGEE. The DNA of the CDR3 is TGTGCCAGTTCTTTTTACACGAACACCGGGGAGCTGTTTTTT. Amino acid sequence: CASSFYTNTGELFF.

This clone has just a few counts. V and J are TRBV5-1 and TRBJ1-3, with D maybe TRBD1 (5 bases). The length of the CDR3 is 16 residues. The V gene's germline CDR1 is SGHRS and CDR2 YFSETQ. The V end lost 0 bases, the J end lost 4 bases, and 14 bases lay between the germline ends. For the CDR3, the DNA is TGCGCCAGCAGCTTGGGGGCAGGGTCTGGAGGAAACACCATATATTTT. Translated, it gives CASSLGAGSGGNTIYF.

The chain employs TRBV28 and TRBJ2-6, with 8 bases lining up with TRBD1. In germline, CDR1 is MDHEN, CDR2 SYDVKM. V lost 1 base and J lost 0; bases outside the gene matches: 14. CDR3 size: 21 residues. The CDR3 region is CASSLSRQGSTPSSGANVLTF. The CDR3 DNA reads as TGTGCCAGCAGTTTATCCCGACAGGGGAGCACCCCAAGCTCTGGGGCCAACGTCCTGACTTTC.

The chain carries TRBV7-2 and TRBJ2-7; 10 nucleotides agree with TRBD1. The length of the CDR3 is 15 residues. With 2 bases clipped from V and 4 bases from J, the junction kept 5 bases outside the gene matches. CDR1 and CDR2 (germline): SGHTA, FQGNSA. CDR3 bases: TGTGCCAGCAGCTTAACTGACAGGGGGCTATACGAGCAGTACTTC. Protein product: CASSLTDRGLYEQYF.

This chain uses TRBV2 with TRBJ2-6; D is ambiguous. V was pared by 7 bases and J by 4 bases, with 11 bases between. Germline V gives CDR1 SNHLY, CDR2 FYNNEI. The CDR3 runs 14 residues. This CDR3 is CASTVQLGANVLTF. The CDR3, as DNA: TGTGCCAGCACGGTCCAATTAGGGGCCAACGTCCTGACTTTC. Combining the CDR3 with reference TRBV2 and TRBJ2-6 gives the whole variable domain EPEVTQTPSHQVTQMGQEVILRCVPISNHLYFYWYRQILGQKVEFLVSFYNNEISEKSEIFDDQFSVERPDGSNFTLKIRSTKLEDSAMYFCASTVQLGANVLTFGAGSRLTVL.

V and J are TRBV27 and TRBJ1-1, with TRBD1 matching over 9 bases. The V segment lost 3 bases and the J segment 9 bases; nucleotides outside the gene matches: 5. The CDR3 covers 13 residues. CDR1 is MNHEY and CDR2 is SMNVEV in the germline V gene (reference sequence). The CDR3 region is CASSFYGTGKAFF. The CDR3 DNA reads as TGTGCCAGCAGTTTTTATGGGACAGGGAAAGCTTTCTTT.

V gene TRBV18 combines with J gene TRBJ2-3; 7 bases are shared with TRBD2. The trim removed 2 bases at V and 5 bases at J, leaving 4 bases unmatched. Germline V lookup: CDR1 KGHSH, CDR2 LQKENI. The CDR3 runs to 14 residues. CDR3 residues: CASSPSSGVDTQYF. The CDR3, as DNA: TGTGCCAGCTCACCATCCAGCGGGGTAGATACGCAGTATTTT. Looking up the rest from reference TRBV18 and TRBJ2-3 gives the full variable domain: NAGVMQNPRHLVRRRGQEARLRCSPMKGHSHVYWYRQLPEEGLKFMVYLQKENIIDESGMPKERFSAEFPKEGPSILRIQQVVRGDSAAYFCASSPSSGVDTQYFGPGTRLTVL.

The genes are TRBV5-1 and TRBJ1-2; 8 nucleotides line up with TRBD1. Germline CDR1 SGHRS, CDR2 YFSETQ. The CDR3 loop spans 12 amino acids. With V trimmed by 4 bases and J by 8 bases, 4 bases remained unmatched. The CDR3 spells CASSLTGEGYTF. The DNA for the CDR3 is TGCGCCAGCAGCCTGACAGGGGAAGGCTACACCTTC.

Only one count was recorded for this clone. V and J are TRBV19 and TRBJ1-5; D is undetermined. The CDR3 spans 16 residues. With 3 bases removed from V and 0 bases from J, the gap between germline ends came to 12 bases. Germline V gene sequence: CDR1 LNHDA, CDR2 SQIVND (reference sequence). The CDR3: CASSMVAVNSNQPQHF. The CDR3 region has the DNA TGTGCCAGTAGTATGGTGGCGGTAAATAGCAATCAGCCCCAGCATTTT.

This clone was seen repeatedly, ten times or more. This chain connects TRBV11-2 to TRBJ2-5; 9 bases map to TRBD2. The CDR3 loop spans 16 amino acids. V lost 5 bases and J lost 5; bases outside the gene matches: 12. Germline CDR1 reads SGHAT; CDR2 reads FQNNGV. The CDR3 sequence is CASSLPVSGRGETQYF. CDR3 in DNA: TGTGCCAGCAGCCTACCTGTTAGCGGGAGAGGGGAGACCCAGTACTTC.